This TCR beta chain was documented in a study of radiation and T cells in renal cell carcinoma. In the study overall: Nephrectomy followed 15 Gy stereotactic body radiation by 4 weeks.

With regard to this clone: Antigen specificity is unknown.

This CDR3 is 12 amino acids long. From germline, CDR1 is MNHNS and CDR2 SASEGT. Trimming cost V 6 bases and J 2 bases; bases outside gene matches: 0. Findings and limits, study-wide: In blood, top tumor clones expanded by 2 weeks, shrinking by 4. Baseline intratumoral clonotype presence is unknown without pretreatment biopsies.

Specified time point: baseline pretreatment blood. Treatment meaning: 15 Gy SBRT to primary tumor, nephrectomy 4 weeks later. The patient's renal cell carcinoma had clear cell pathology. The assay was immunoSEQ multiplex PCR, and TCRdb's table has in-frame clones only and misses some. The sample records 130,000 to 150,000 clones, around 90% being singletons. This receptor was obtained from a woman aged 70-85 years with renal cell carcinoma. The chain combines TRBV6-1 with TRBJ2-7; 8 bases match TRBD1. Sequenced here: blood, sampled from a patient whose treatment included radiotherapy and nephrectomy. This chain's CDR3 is CASRQGAYEQYF. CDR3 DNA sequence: TGTGCCAGCAGACAGGGGGCCTACGAGCAGTACTTC.